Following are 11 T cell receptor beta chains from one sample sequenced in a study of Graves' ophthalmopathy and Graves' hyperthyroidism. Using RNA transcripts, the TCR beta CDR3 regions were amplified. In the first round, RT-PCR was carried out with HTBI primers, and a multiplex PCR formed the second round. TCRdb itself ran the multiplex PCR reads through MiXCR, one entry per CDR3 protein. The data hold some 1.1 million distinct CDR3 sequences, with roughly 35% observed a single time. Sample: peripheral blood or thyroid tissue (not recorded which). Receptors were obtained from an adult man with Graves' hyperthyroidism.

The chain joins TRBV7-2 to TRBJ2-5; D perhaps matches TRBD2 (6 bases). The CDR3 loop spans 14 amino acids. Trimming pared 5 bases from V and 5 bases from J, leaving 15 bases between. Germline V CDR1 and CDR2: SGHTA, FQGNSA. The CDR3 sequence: CASSPYTGVETQYF. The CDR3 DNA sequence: TGTGCCAGCAGCCCATATACGGGGGTCGAGACCCAGTACTTC.

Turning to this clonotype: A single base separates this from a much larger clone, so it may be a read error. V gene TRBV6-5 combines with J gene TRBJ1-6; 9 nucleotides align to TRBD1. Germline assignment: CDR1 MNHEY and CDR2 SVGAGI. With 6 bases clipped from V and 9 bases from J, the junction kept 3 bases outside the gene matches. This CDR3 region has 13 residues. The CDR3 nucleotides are TGTGCCAGCAGGTCGACAGGGGGTTCACCCCTCCACTTT. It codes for CASRSTGGSPLHF.

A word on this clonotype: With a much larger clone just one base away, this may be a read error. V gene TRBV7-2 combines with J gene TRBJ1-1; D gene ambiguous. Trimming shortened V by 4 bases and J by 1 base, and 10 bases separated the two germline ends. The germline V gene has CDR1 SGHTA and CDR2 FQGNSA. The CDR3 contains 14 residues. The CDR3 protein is CASSYHKGNTEAFF. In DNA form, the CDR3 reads TGTGCCAGCAGCTACCACAAGGGGAACACTGAAGCTTTCTTT. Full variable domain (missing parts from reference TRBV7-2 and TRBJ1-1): GAGVSQSPSNKVTEKGKDVELRCDPISGHTALYWYRQSLGQGLEFLIYFQGNSAPDKSGLPSDRFSAERTGGSVSTLTIQRTQQEDSAVYLCASSYHKGNTEAFFGQGTRLTVV.

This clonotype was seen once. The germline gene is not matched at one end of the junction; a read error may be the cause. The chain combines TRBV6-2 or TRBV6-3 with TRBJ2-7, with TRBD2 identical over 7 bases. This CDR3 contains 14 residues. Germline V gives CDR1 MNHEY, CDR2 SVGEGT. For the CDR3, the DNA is TGTGCCAGCAGTCGAGCTAGCGGATACTACGAGCAGGACTTC. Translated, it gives CASSRASGYYEQDF.

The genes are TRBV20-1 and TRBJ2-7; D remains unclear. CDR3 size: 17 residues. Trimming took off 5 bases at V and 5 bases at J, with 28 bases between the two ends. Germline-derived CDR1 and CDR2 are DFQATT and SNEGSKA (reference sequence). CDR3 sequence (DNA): TGCAGTGCTGCGGACGGAGATTATGGGAAGGGTTTGGACGAGCAGTACTTC. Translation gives CSAADGDYGKGLDEQYF.

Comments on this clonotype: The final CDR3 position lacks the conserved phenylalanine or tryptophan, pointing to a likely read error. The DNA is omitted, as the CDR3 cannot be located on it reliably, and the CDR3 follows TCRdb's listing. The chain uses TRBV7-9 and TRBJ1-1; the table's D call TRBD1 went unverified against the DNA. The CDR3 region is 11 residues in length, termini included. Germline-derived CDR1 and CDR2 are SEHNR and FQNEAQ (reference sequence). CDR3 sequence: CASSVGTAFTY.

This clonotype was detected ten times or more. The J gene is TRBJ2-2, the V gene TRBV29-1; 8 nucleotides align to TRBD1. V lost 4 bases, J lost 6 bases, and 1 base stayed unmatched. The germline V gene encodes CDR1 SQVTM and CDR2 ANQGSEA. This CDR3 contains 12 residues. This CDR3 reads CSVVTGAGELFF. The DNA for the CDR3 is TGCAGCGTTGTGACAGGGGCCGGGGAGCTGTTTTTT.

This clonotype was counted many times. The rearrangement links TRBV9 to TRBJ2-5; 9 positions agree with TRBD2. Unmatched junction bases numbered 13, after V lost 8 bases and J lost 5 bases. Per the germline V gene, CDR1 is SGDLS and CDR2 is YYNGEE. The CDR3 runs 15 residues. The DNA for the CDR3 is TGTGCCAGTGCAGGAGGGGTAGCGGGGGTTGAGACCCAGTACTTC. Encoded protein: CASAGGVAGVETQYF.

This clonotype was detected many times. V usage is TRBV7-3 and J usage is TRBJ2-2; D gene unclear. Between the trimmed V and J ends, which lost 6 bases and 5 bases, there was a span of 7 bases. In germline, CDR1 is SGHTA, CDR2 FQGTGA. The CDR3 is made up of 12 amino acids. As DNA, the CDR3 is TGTGCCAGCAGGGCCCCGACCGGGGAGCTGTTTTTT. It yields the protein CASRAPTGELFF. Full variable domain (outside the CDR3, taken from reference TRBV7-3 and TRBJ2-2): GAGVSQTPSNKVTEKGKYVELRCDPISGHTALYWYRQSLGQGPEFLIYFQGTGAADDSGLPNDRFFAVRPEGSVSTLKIQRTERGDSAVYLCASRAPTGELFFGEGSRLTVL.

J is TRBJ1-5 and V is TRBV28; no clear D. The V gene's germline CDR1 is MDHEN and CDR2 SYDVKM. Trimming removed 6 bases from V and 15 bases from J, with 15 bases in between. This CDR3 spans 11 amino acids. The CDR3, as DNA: TGTGCCAGCAGCGCACACGAGCGAGGGCATTTT. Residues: CASSAHERGHF.

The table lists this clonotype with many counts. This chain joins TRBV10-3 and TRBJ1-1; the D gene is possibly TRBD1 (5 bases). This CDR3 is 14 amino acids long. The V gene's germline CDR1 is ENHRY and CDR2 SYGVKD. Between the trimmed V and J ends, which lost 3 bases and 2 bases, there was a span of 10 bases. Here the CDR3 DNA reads TGTGCCATCAGTGATAGGGGAGGTAACACTGAAGCTTTCTTT. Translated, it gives CAISDRGGNTEAFF.